This T cell receptor beta chain comes out of a study of cytomegalovirus exposure and HLA in healthy donors. Primers: 60 Vbeta forward and 13 Jbeta reverse. Method: immunoSEQ multiplex PCR; TCRdb's copy keeps in-frame clones and lacks some. Of approximately 93,000 clones listed, 79% are singletons. In germline, CDR1 is SGHTA, CDR2 FQGNSA. This CDR3 comprises 16 residues. V trimming: 4 bases; J trimming: 5 bases; junction bases outside the gene matches: 5. The origin of this receptor is a male donor in good health and CMV-seropositive. Input material: PBMCs. This chain joins TRBV7-2 and TRBJ1-6; 10 bases fit TRBD1. CDR3 nucleotide sequence: TGTGCCAGCAGCTATCGACAGGGGGCGGATAATTCACCCCTCCACTTT. It encodes CASSYRQGADNSPLHF.